This T cell receptor (beta chain) was captured by sequencing in a study of tumor-infiltrating lymphocytes in primary liver carcinoma. Study context: The neoplasms were of stage T1-T3 N0M0, with dimensions of roughly 4.2 to 10 cm across. Study outcomes and limitations: There were only about 7.5-25% of top clones found in all five tumor regions. Overlap between tumor regions exceeded overlap of tumor with adjacent tissue or blood.

A primer in the constant region served to generate TCR beta cDNA from roughly 520 ng of total RNA. Libraries of TCR beta came from three nested multiplex PCR rounds with slightly modified ARM-PCR. With TRBV1-TRBV30 forward primers and a C-beta reverse primer, the first two PCR rounds were run for about 10 cycles each. Using its own MiXCR run on the multiplex PCR reads, TCRdb lists one record per CDR3 protein. This table has 150,000 to 200,000 distinct CDR3 sequences, over 80% appearing once. The tissue used was unsorted bulk material of roughly 17-33 mg. RNA and DNA were co-extracted from it with the AllPrep DNA/RNA mini kit. Five distinct regions per tumor were sampled. The CDR3 has 16 amino acids. Germline V lookup: CDR1 MGHRA, CDR2 YSYEKL. In the case of this clonotype: As yet, its antigen is unknown. Mismatch with germline at one junction end may stem from a read error.

The genes are TRBV4-1 and TRBJ1-2; 11 nucleotides agree with TRBD1. The material sequenced was tumor tissue from primary liver carcinoma. This receptor was taken from a man aged 40-55 years with primary liver carcinoma and hepatitis B virus infection. The CDR3 nucleotides are TGCACCAGCAGCCCGTTCCGGGACAGGGGGAGCTATGCCTACACCTTC. Its protein product is CTSSPFRDRGSYAYTF.